These 27 T cell receptor beta chains originate from one sample sequenced in a study of shared clonotypes between healthy human individuals. Clones were sequenced by immunoSEQ multiplex PCR, and TCRdb holds only the in-frame ones, with some missing. The sample records about 2 million clones, roughly 94% being singletons. The sample consisted of naive CD4+ T cells sorted from blood. Subset defined: CD45RA+ positively selected. The receptors derive from a man aged 18 to 30 in good health.

This chain connects TRBV30 to TRBJ2-5; the match to TRBD1 covers 7 bases. From germline, CDR1 is GTSNPN and CDR2 SVGIG (reference sequence). V trimming: 3 bases; J trimming: 1 base; junction bases outside the gene matches: 2. This CDR3 has 13 amino acids. The CDR3 sequence is CAWRNRGQETQYF. The DNA of the CDR3 is TGTGCCTGGAGAAACAGGGGCCAAGAGACCCAGTACTTC.

This chain connects TRBV2 to TRBJ1-1; D not certain. The CDR3 is made up of 14 amino acids. Trimming removed 3 bases from V and 1 base from J, with 9 bases in between. Germline V gives CDR1 SNHLY, CDR2 FYNNEI. The CDR3 region is CASSEKTSNTEAFF. DNA for the CDR3: TGTGCCAGCAGTGAGAAGACGTCGAACACTGAAGCTTTCTTT. The full variable domain, in which reference TRBV2 and TRBJ1-1 provide the parts outside the CDR3, is EPEVTQTPSHQVTQMGQEVILRCVPISNHLYFYWYRQILGQKVEFLVSFYNNEISEKSEIFDDQFSVERPDGSNFTLKIRSTKLEDSAMYFCASSEKTSNTEAFFGQGTRLTVV.

The chain links TRBV7-9 to TRBJ1-1; no clear D. V dropped 1 base and J dropped 4 bases, with 4 bases sitting between them. The CDR3 runs to 12 residues. Germline V CDR1 and CDR2: SEHNR, FQNEAQ (reference sequence). Here the CDR3 DNA reads TGTGCCAGCAGCTTAGAATCCACTGAAGCTTTCTTT. It codes for CASSLESTEAFF.

For the CDR3, the DNA is TGCGCCAGCAGCTTGTTAGCGGGGGATCCGGAGCAGTACTTC. Amino acids: CASSLLAGDPEQYF. J is TRBJ2-7 and V is TRBV5-1, with 9 positions matching TRBD2. Trimming took 1 base from V and 7 from J; bases not matched to a gene: 6. The CDR3 totals 14 residues. Germline lookup yields CDR1 SGHRS and CDR2 YFSETQ.

This clone was counted once. The rearrangement joins TRBV29-1 to TRBJ2-5; D is undetermined. V was trimmed by 6 bases and J by 4 bases, leaving 12 bases between them. CDR1 is SQVTM, CDR2 ANQGSEA, per germline. The CDR3 consists of 12 residues. The DNA for the CDR3 is TGCAGCGTCGACCACGCCACAGAGACCCAGTACTTC. It is translated as CSVDHATETQYF.

The chain uses TRBV28 and TRBJ2-5, with a tentative D call TRBD1 (6 bases). Germline V lookup: CDR1 MDHEN, CDR2 SYDVKM. This CDR3 comprises 14 residues. The germline V and J ends were trimmed by 2 bases and 5 bases, with 12 bases remaining between them. Written as DNA, the CDR3 is TGTGCCAGCAGTTTACGGGGACATCGGGAGACCCAGTACTTC. The encoded protein is CASSLRGHRETQYF. The variable domain in full, completed from reference TRBV28 and TRBJ2-5, reads DVKVTQSSRYLVKRTGEKVFLECVQDMDHENMFWYRQDPGLGLRLIYFSYDVKMKEKGDIPEGYSVSREKKERFSLILESASTNQTSMYLCASSLRGHRETQYFGPGTRLLVL.

Concerning this clone itself: One end of the junction varies from germline; a read error may be responsible. The chain uses TRBV7-7 and TRBJ2-7, with 7 bases identical to TRBD1. CDR1 and CDR2 (germline): SSHAT, FNYEAQ (reference sequence). This CDR3 is built from 15 residues. The CDR3 sequence is CASSPHTGASYEQYF. CDR3 nucleotide sequence: TGTGCTAGCAGTCCCCACACAGGGGCATCCTACGAGCAGTACTTC.

CDR3 sequence (DNA): TGCAGCGTTGTGGGGGTTGTGGGACTAGCAGAAGATACGCAGTATTTT. Protein product: CSVVGVVGLAEDTQYF. The chain couples TRBV29-1 to TRBJ2-3, with TRBD2 identical over 9 bases. CDR3 length: 16 amino acids. After removal of 4 bases from V and 5 bases from J, the junction contained 13 bases not matched to a gene. The germline gives CDR1 SQVTM, CDR2 ANQGSEA.

The chain joins TRBV6-5 to TRBJ2-3; D is perhaps TRBD1 (6 bases). This CDR3 region has 14 residues. The V gene's germline CDR1 is MNHEY and CDR2 SVGAGI. V was trimmed by 2 bases and J by 3 bases, leaving 9 bases between them. CDR3 in DNA: TGTGCCAGCAGTTACGGGGGCCTGACAGATACGCAGTATTTT. Its protein product is CASSYGGLTDTQYF.

This rearrangement joins TRBV18 to TRBJ2-6; D is uncertain. CDR1 and CDR2 from the germline V gene are KGHSH and LQKENI. Trimming pared 3 bases from V and 4 bases from J, leaving 13 bases between. This CDR3 region has 16 residues. The CDR3 loop reads CASSPPASYGANVLTF. Written as DNA, the CDR3 is TGTGCCAGCTCACCCCCGGCTTCGTACGGGGCCAACGTCCTGACTTTC.

The chain is built from TRBV10-3 and TRBJ1-1; D ambiguous. Trimming pared 6 bases from V and 2 bases from J, leaving 13 bases between. This CDR3 region has 14 residues. Germline V gives CDR1 ENHRY, CDR2 SYGVKD. CDR3 DNA: TGTGCCATCAGCATCGGACGGGGTAACACTGAAGCTTTCTTT. Protein sequence: CAISIGRGNTEAFF.

This clone was observed at least ten times. The same CDR3 can be traced to other DNA sequences in this sample. The rearrangement links TRBV29-1 to TRBJ2-7; 7 bases match TRBD2. The V gene end was trimmed by 3 bases and the J gene end by 3 bases; junction bases not matched to a gene: 5. This CDR3 is built from 13 residues. CDR1 is SQVTM and CDR2 is ANQGSEA in the germline V gene. CDR3 region: CSVEGRERYEQYF. The CDR3 coding sequence is TGCAGCGTTGAGGGGCGGGAGCGCTACGAGCAGTACTTC.

This clone was picked up one time. V gene TRBV5-6 combines with J gene TRBJ2-2, with D possibly called TRBD1 or TRBD2 (5 bases each). Trimming pared 4 bases from V and 8 bases from J, leaving 15 bases between. CDR3 length: 14 amino acids. In germline, CDR1 is SGHDT, CDR2 YYEEEE. CDR3 loop: CASSHYPGAGELFF. The CDR3 coding sequence is TGTGCCAGCAGCCACTATCCCGGGGCAGGGGAGCTGTTTTTT.

This rearrangement joins TRBV29-1 to TRBJ2-2; tentatively, D is TRBD1 (6 bases). Looked up from germline, CDR1 is SQVTM and CDR2 is ANQGSEA. V was pared by 3 bases and J by 5 bases, with 13 bases between. This CDR3 comprises 14 residues. Here the CDR3 reads CSVDRGFGTGELFF. The DNA for the CDR3 is TGCAGCGTTGATAGGGGGTTTGGAACCGGGGAGCTGTTTTTT.

The chain employs TRBV14 and TRBJ1-4; D gene ambiguous. The CDR3 spans 12 residues. The V and J ends lost 3 bases and 8 bases respectively, with 7 bases between them. Germline values: CDR1 SGHDN, CDR2 FVKESK. The DNA of the CDR3 is TGTGCCAGCAGCCAGGGAAGGGAAAAACTGTTTTTT. It is translated as CASSQGREKLFF.

The CDR3 loop reads CASNLRGGSYGYTF. The DNA of the CDR3 is TGTGCCAGCAACCTTCGAGGGGGCTCCTACGGCTACACCTTC. J is TRBJ1-2 and V is TRBV6-6, with TRBD1 matching 7 bases. The J segment lost 8 bases and the V segment lost 7 bases, leaving 13 bases of the junction unmatched. The CDR3 runs to 14 residues. Germline V CDR1 and CDR2: MNHNY, SVGAGI (reference sequence).

The chain has TRBV28 and TRBJ2-7, with D perhaps matching TRBD1 or TRBD2 (5 bases each). Between the trimmed V and J ends, which lost 3 bases and 5 bases, there was a span of 20 bases. The germline V gene encodes CDR1 MDHEN and CDR2 SYDVKM. The CDR3 runs to 16 residues. The CDR3 region has the DNA TGTGCCAGCAGTTTCGTTCCGGGACGGACATCCGACGAGCAGTACTTC. Its translation is CASSFVPGRTSDEQYF.

The chain joins TRBV5-1 to TRBJ2-1; 9 bases agree with TRBD2. The CDR3 extends over 15 amino acids. With 3 bases clipped from V and 2 bases from J, the junction kept 3 bases outside the gene matches. Germline V gene data show CDR1 as SGHRS and CDR2 as YFSETQ. The CDR3 is CASSSSSGTYNEQFF. The CDR3 DNA reads TGCGCCAGCAGCTCCTCTAGCGGGACCTACAATGAGCAGTTCTTC.

To note about this clone: Other DNA sequences in this specimen translate into the identical CDR3. CDR3 nucleotide sequence: TGTGCCAGCTCACCACAGGGGACCTCTGGAAACACCATATATTTT. It translates to CASSPQGTSGNTIYF. The chain recombines TRBV18 with TRBJ1-3, with D perhaps TRBD1 (5 bases). CDR1 is KGHSH, CDR2 LQKENI, per germline. This CDR3 has 15 amino acids. The V end lost 1 base, the J end lost 0 bases, and 7 bases lay between the germline ends.

About this clone itself: Other DNA sequences of this sample code for an identical CDR3. For the CDR3, the DNA is TGTGCCAGCAGCCTACAGGGGGTGAACACTGAAGCTTTCTTT. It yields the protein CASSLQGVNTEAFF. The chain recombines TRBV5-4 with TRBJ1-1; 8 bases match TRBD1. Unmatched junction bases numbered 2, after V lost 4 bases and J lost 0 bases. This CDR3 spans 14 amino acids. Germline V gene data show CDR1 as SGHNT and CDR2 as YYREEE (reference sequence).

This clone appeared a single time. The chain has TRBV28 and TRBJ2-3; 7 positions agree with TRBD2. Germline V lookup: CDR1 MDHEN, CDR2 SYDVKM. The CDR3 is 15 residues long. V trimming: 6 bases; J trimming: 0 bases; junction bases outside the gene matches: 6. The CDR3 here is CASSPPGGSTDTQYF. Written as DNA, the CDR3 is TGTGCCAGCAGCCCCCCGGGGGGAAGCACAGATACGCAGTATTTT.

The chain employs TRBV13 and TRBJ2-4; D gene uncertain. Trimming cost V 5 bases and J 4 bases, with 6 bases left between them. This CDR3 comprises 12 residues. CDR1 and CDR2 from the germline V gene are PRHDT and FYEKMQ (reference sequence). The CDR3 loop reads CASSRLKNIQYF. The CDR3 DNA sequence: TGTGCCAGCAGCCGGCTAAAAAACATTCAGTACTTC.

Only a few counts were recorded for this clone. Other DNA variants within this sample encode the same CDR3. This chain uses TRBV30 with TRBJ1-1; D might be TRBD1 (5 bases). Germline V gene lookup returns CDR1 GTSNPN and CDR2 SVGIG (reference sequence). Trimming shortened V by 0 bases and J by 3 bases, and 8 bases separated the two germline ends. CDR3 length: 13 amino acids. DNA of the CDR3: TGTGCCTGGAGTGTCCGAGGGGACACTGAAGCTTTCTTT. It translates to CAWSVRGDTEAFF.

The V gene is TRBV7-2, the J gene TRBJ2-7, with a weak D call TRBD2 (7 bases). The CDR3 runs to 14 residues. The V end lost 1 base, the J end lost 6 bases, and 13 bases lay between the germline ends. Germline lookup yields CDR1 SGHTA and CDR2 FQGNSA. The CDR3 here is CASSLVGGPGEQYF. CDR3 DNA sequence: TGTGCCAGCAGCTTAGTCGGGGGGCCGGGCGAGCAGTACTTC.

This clone was counted once. The chain couples TRBV4-1 to TRBJ2-7, with TRBD1 identical over 8 bases. Per the germline V gene, CDR1 is MGHRA and CDR2 is YSYEKL. CDR3 length equals 14 residues. Trimming took 3 bases from V and 1 from J; bases not matched to a gene: 2. The CDR3 here is CASSHRGRSYEQYF. The CDR3 region has the DNA TGCGCCAGCAGCCACAGGGGGCGATCCTACGAGCAGTACTTC.

This chain connects TRBV5-6 to TRBJ1-5; D gene unclear. Trimming took off 1 base at V and 1 base at J, with 12 bases between the two ends. CDR1 and CDR2 from the germline V gene are SGHDT and YYEEEE. This CDR3 spans 16 amino acids. The CDR3 sequence is CASSLRALTSNQPQHF. In nucleotides, the CDR3 is TGTGCCAGCAGCTTGCGGGCCCTAACAAGCAATCAGCCCCAGCATTTT. The whole variable domain, filled in from reference TRBV5-6 and TRBJ1-5, reads DAGVTQSPTHLIKTRGQQVTLRCSPKSGHDTVSWYQQALGQGPQFIFQYYEEEERQRGNFPDRFSGHQFPNYSSELNVNALLLGDSALYLCASSLRALTSNQPQHFGDGTRLSIL.

As for this clone: Other DNA sequences in the sample encode the same CDR3. This sequence joins TRBV6-6 and TRBJ1-3; D gene ambiguous. Germline CDR1 MNHNY, CDR2 SVGAGI (reference sequence). CDR3 length: 13 amino acids. Trimming removed 4 bases from V and 0 bases from J, with 4 bases in between. The CDR3 sequence: CASSLDSGNTIYF. As DNA, the CDR3 is TGTGCCAGCAGTTTGGACTCTGGAAACACCATATATTTT.